This T cell receptor beta chain was found in a study of CD8 T cells in ankylosing spondylitis. The CDR3 covers 13 residues. V lost 1 base to trimming and J lost 6 bases, with 8 bases between them. This clonotype occurred many times. TCRdb reprocessed the 5' RACE reads with MiXCR, giving one entry per CDR3 protein. This sample has roughly 38,000 distinct CDR3 sequences; approximately 15% occur once, and the top ten carry about 49%. Sequencing input: blood. This receptor was obtained from a male donor with ankylosing spondylitis or in good health (not recorded which). The chain has TRBV12-3 or TRBV12-4 and TRBJ2-3; D is unresolved. The CDR3 reads CASSLVYGDTQYF. The CDR3 DNA sequence: TGTGCCAGCAGTTTAGTGTATGGGGATACGCAGTATTTT.